Each of the 3 T cell receptor beta chains below was sequenced from the same sample in a study of T-cell memory formation after mild COVID-19. TCRdb reprocessed the 5' RACE reads via MiXCR and lists one record per CDR3 protein. The table shows 500,000 to 650,000 distinct CDR3 sequences, with about 20% occurring only once. Sequenced sample: PBMCs or a T cell subset sorted from them (not recorded which). The receptor source for this set is an adult woman who had mild COVID-19 (a few samples of this study predate the infection). Cell type and time point are not known.

The table lists this clonotype with a few counts. V and J are TRBV5-1 and TRBJ2-7; 7 bases align to TRBD1. The germline gives CDR1 SGHRS, CDR2 YFSETQ. After removal of 4 bases from V and 3 bases from J, the junction contained 13 bases not matched to a gene. The length of the CDR3 is 16 residues. The CDR3 protein is CASSPFTRDSFYEQYF. The CDR3 nucleotides read TGCGCCAGCAGCCCCTTCACCCGGGACAGCTTCTACGAGCAGTACTTC.

The rearrangement links TRBV5-1 to TRBJ2-7; 7 bases line up with TRBD1. CDR1 is SGHRS, CDR2 YFSETQ, per germline. V lost 2 bases and J lost 3; bases outside the gene matches: 14. The CDR3 is 17 amino acids. The CDR3: CASSLKNRGGYYYEQYF. In DNA, the CDR3 is TGCGCCAGCAGCTTAAAAAACAGGGGTGGTTATTACTACGAGCAGTACTTC.

This clonotype was recorded many times. This chain joins TRBV5-1 and TRBJ2-1, with 10 nucleotides matching TRBD1. With V trimmed by 4 bases and J by 5 bases, 12 bases remained unmatched. This CDR3 is built from 17 residues. From germline, CDR1 is SGHRS and CDR2 YFSETQ. This CDR3 reads CASSLLIGGQGNNEQFF. CDR3 bases: TGCGCCAGCAGCCTTCTGATTGGGGGACAGGGGAACAATGAGCAGTTCTTC.